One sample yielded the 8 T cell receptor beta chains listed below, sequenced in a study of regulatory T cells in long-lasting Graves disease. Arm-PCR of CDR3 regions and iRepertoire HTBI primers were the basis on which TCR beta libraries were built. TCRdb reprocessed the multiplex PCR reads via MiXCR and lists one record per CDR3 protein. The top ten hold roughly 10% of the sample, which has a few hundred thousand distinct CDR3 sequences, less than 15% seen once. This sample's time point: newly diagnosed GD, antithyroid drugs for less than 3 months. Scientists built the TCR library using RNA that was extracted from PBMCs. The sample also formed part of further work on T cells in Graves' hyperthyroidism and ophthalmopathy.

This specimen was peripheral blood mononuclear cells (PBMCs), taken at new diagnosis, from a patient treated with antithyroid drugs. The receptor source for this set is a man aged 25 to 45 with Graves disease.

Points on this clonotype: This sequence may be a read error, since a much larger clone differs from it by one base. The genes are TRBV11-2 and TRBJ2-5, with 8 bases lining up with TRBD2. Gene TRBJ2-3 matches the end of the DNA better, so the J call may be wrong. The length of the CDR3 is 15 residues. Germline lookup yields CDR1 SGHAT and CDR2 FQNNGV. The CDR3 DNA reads TGTGCCAGCAGCTTAGGGCGGGAGGACGTGGATGCGCAGTATTTT. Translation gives CASSLGREDVDAQYF.

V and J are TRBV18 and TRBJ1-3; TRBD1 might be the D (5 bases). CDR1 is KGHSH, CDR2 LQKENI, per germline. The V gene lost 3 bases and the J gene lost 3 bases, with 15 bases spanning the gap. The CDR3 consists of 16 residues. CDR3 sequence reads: CASSPVQGAFGNTIYF. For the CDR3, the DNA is TGTGCCAGCTCACCGGTGCAGGGCGCTTTTGGAAACACCATATATTTT.

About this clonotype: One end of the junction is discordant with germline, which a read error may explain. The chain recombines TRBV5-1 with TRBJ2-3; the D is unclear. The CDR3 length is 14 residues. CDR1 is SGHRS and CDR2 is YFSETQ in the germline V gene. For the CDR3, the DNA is TGTGCCAGCAGCGTAGGACCCCGCACAGATACGCAGTATTTT. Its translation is CASSVGPRTDTQYF.

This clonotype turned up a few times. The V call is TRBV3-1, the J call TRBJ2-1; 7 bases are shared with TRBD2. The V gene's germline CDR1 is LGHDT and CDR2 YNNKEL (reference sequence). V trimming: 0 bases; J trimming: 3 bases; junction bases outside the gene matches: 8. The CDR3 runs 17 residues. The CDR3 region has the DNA TGTGCCAGCAGCCAAGATTCCCTAGCGGAGCTCTACAATGAGCAGTTCTTC. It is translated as CASSQDSLAELYNEQFF.

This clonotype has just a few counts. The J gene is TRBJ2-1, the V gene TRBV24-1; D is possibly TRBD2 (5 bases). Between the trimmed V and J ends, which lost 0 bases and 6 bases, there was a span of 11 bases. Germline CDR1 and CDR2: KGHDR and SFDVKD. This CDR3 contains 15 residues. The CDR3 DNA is TGTGCCACCAGTGATTTGTTAGGGAGCAGCAATGAGCAGTTCTTC. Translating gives CATSDLLGSSNEQFF.

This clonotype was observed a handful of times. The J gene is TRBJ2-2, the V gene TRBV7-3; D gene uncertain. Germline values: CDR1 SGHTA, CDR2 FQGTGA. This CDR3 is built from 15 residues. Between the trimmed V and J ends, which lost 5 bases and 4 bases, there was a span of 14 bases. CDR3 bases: TGTGCCAGCAGCCCCGCGGCGGTTGGCACCGGGGAGCTGTTTTTT. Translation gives CASSPAAVGTGELFF.

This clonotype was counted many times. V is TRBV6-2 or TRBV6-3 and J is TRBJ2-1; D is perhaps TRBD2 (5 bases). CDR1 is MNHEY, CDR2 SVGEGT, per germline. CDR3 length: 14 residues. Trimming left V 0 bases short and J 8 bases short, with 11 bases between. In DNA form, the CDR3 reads TGTGCCAGCAGTTACTCTGCGGGTTTATATGAGCAGTTCTTC. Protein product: CASSYSAGLYEQFF.

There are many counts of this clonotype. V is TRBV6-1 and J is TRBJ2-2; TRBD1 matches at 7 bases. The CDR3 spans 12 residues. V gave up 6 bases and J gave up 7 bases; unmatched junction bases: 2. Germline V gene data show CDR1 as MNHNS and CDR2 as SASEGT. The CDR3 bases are TGTGCCAGCAGGACAGGGTTCGGGGAGCTGTTTTTT. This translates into CASRTGFGELFF.